This T cell receptor beta chain was identified in a study of blood T cell repertoires in COVID-19. Study overall: Researchers got acute and convalescent COVID-19 samples from the United States, Italy and Spain.

This CDR3 comprises 15 residues. Per germline, CDR1 MDHEN and CDR2 SYDVKM. The trim removed 7 bases at V and 4 bases at J, leaving 12 bases unmatched. This table comes from immunoSEQ multiplex PCR, and its TCRdb copy is limited to in-frame clones, with some not included. The profile shows 75,000 to 80,000 clones, roughly 85% of them singletons. The sequenced sample consisted of peripheral blood. The rearrangement joins TRBV28 to TRBJ2-5; TRBD1 agrees at 7 bases. This TCR was recovered from a man aged 60 to 75 with COVID-19, enrolled during active disease. The CDR3 region has the DNA TGTGCCAGCACTTTGGGACAGCGAGGGGGAGAGACCCAGTACTTC. Translated: CASTLGQRGGETQYF.